This record concerns one T cell receptor (beta chain) sequence. With 60 Vbeta and 13 Jbeta primers, the PCR was carried out. Clones were sequenced by immunoSEQ multiplex PCR, and TCRdb holds only the in-frame ones, with some missing. This table has 130,000 or so clones, about 73% appearing once. This sample is drawn from a study of cytomegalovirus exposure and HLA in healthy donors. V lost 5 bases and J lost 4, with 10 bases in between. CDR1 and CDR2 from the germline V gene are MDHEN and SYDVKM. The CDR3 contains 13 residues. Sequencing was done on a sample of PBMCs. J is TRBJ2-3 and V is TRBV28; D ambiguous. This sequence originates from a woman between 40 and 50 years old in good health and CMV-seropositive. The CDR3 is CASSPRGPDTQYF. The CDR3 DNA follows: TGTGCCAGCAGTCCTCGAGGCCCAGATACGCAGTATTTT.